This T cell receptor (beta chain) was obtained from a study of control samples from healthy donors and cancer patients. Produced via immunoSEQ multiplex PCR; TCRdb's table is partial and in-frame only. This sample has 260,000 or so clones; over 70% occur once, and the top ten carry about an eighth. Per the germline V gene, CDR1 is SGHTA and CDR2 is FQGTGA. V was pared by 5 bases and J by 2 bases, with 4 bases of the junction left unmatched. The CDR3 has 15 residues. The TCR was taken from an older woman with lung cancer. The rearrangement uses TRBV7-3 and TRBJ2-1, with TRBD2 identical over 9 bases. Sequenced material: PBMCs. CDR3 bases: TGTGCCAGCAGCAAACTAGCGGGCCCCTACAATGAGCAGTTCTTC. Translated: CASSKLAGPYNEQFF.